Listed below are T cell receptor beta chains from one sample, sequenced in a study of PD-L1 blockade in urothelial cancer. The table came from immunoSEQ multiplex PCR; TCRdb's copy has only in-frame clones and leaves some out. The data hold 35,000 to 40,000 clones, with approximately 92% observed a single time. Here the sequenced sample was PBMCs, taken around atezolizumab (anti-PD-L1) treatment. The receptors come from a man between 65 and 85 years old with urothelial cancer. Each CDR3 is given with its conserved first and last residue. The D gene is left open where the match is weak. The size field is filled for only some rows; it gives once, few, many or a size class.

TRBD1	-	TRBJ2-1	TRBV11-2	TGTGCCAGCAGCTTGACAGGGACTGAGCAGTTCTTC	CASSLTGTEQFF
TRBD2	-	TRBJ2-1	TRBV6-5	TGTGCCAGCAGTTACTCGACGGGAGGGCCTAATGAGCAGTTCTTC	CASSYSTGGPNEQFF
-	-	TRBJ1-2	TRBV28	TGTGCCAGCAGTTACAGGGATGGCTACACCTTC	CASSYRDGYTF
TRBD1	medium-sized	TRBJ2-1	TRBV10-2	TGCGCCAGCCGCCGTGACAGGGGGCCCGATGAGCAGTTCTTC	CASRRDRGPDEQFF
-	-	TRBJ2-3	TRBV7-8	TGTGCCAGCAGCCCCTCCACAGATACGCAGTATTTT	CASSPSTDTQYF
-	-	TRBJ1-5	TRBV6-1	TGTGCCAGCAGTGAATTCGTCAGGGGCGGTGTGGATAATAGCAATCAGCCCCAGCATTTT	CASSEFVRGGVDNSNQPQHF
TRBD1	-	TRBJ2-6	TRBV27	TGTGCCAGCAGTTTTTATGGGACAGGGACCTCTGGGGCCAACGTCCTGACTTTC	CASSFYGTGTSGANVLTF
TRBD1	-	TRBJ2-7	TRBV6-5	TGTGCCAGCAGTTACTCGACAGGGACCCCCTCCTACGAGCAGTACTTC	CASSYSTGTPSYEQYF
-	-	TRBJ2-3	TRBV6-6	TGTGCCAGCAGTCCGCCCGGTAGCGTGGATACGCAGTATTTT	CASSPPGSVDTQYF
TRBD2	-	TRBJ2-3	TRBV7-3	TGTGCCAGCAGCCCCGGACTGGGGGGGACAGATACGCAGTATTTT	CASSPGLGGTDTQYF
TRBD1	once	TRBJ1-4	TRBV6-1	TGTGCCAGCGGATGGACAGGGAAGGAAAAACTGTTTTTT	CASGWTGKEKLFF
TRBD1	-	TRBJ1-5	TRBV28	TGTGCCAGCGGAGCAGGGGGCTGGAGCAATCAGCCCCAGCATTTT	CASGAGGWSNQPQHF
-	-	TRBJ1-1	TRBV7-3	TGTGCCAGCAGCTTAGGACAGAACACTGAAGCTTTCTTT	CASSLGQNTEAFF
-	few	TRBJ1-3	TRBV5-5	TGTGCCAGCAGCTTGGGAGCCGGAAACAGCCGCTCTGGAAACACCATATATTTT	CASSLGAGNSRSGNTIYF
-	-	TRBJ2-2	TRBV28	TGTGCCAGCAGGCCCCCATCTGGTGGAGGGGGCGGCGGGGAGCTGTTTTTT	CASRPPSGGGGGGELFF
-	-	TRBJ1-3	TRBV19	TGTGCCAGTAGTATAGGAGGGAATGGAAACACCATATATTTT	CASSIGGNGNTIYF
TRBD1	once	TRBJ1-5	TRBV28	TGTGCCAGCGAAGAGACAGGGCTGAGCAATCAGCCCCAGCATTTT	CASEETGLSNQPQHF
TRBD1	-	TRBJ1-4	TRBV6-1	TGTGCCAGCAGGACAGGGGGCGCAGGTGAAAAACTGTTTTTT	CASRTGGAGEKLFF
-	-	TRBJ1-1	TRBV7-9	TGTGCCAGCAGCTCAGCTAGACAGATCATGAACACTGAAGCTTTCTTT	CASSSARQIMNTEAFF
-	-	TRBJ2-3	TRBV7-9	TGTGCCAGCAGCTTAGTGGGGCCCACAGATACGCAGTATTTT	CASSLVGPTDTQYF
TRBD2	-	TRBJ2-3	TRBV5-1	TGCGCCAGGAGGACTAGCGAAGGCACAGATACGCAGTATTTT	CARRTSEGTDTQYF
-	-	TRBJ1-2	TRBV18	TGTGCCAGCTCACCACCGGACAGCAACTATGGCTACACCTTC	CASSPPDSNYGYTF
-	-	TRBJ2-6	TRBV7-3	TGTGCCAGCAGCTTACTACAGGCGGGGGCCAACGTCCTGACTTTC	CASSLLQAGANVLTF
TRBD1	-	TRBJ1-6	TRBV5-6	TGTGCCAGCAGCCCGGACAGGGGGCGCCTCTCCTATAATTCACCCCTCCACTTT	CASSPDRGRLSYNSPLHF
-	-	TRBJ2-3	TRBV19	TGTGCCAGTAGTAAACTCAGCGACGGAGATACGCAGTATTTT	CASSKLSDGDTQYF
-	-	TRBJ1-2	TRBV28	TGTGCCAGCAGTGGGGCAGGGGTTAACTATGGCTACACCTTC	CASSGAGVNYGYTF
TRBD2	-	TRBJ2-7	TRBV29-1	TGCAGCGTTGGTCGGGGGGACTCCTACGAGCAGTACTTC	CSVGRGDSYEQYF
TRBD1	once	TRBJ1-1	TRBV7-6	TGTGCCAGCGGGACAGGGGGAAACACTGAAGCTTTCTTT	CASGTGGNTEAFF
-	-	TRBJ2-2	TRBV7-8	TGTGCCAGCGGACAACTATTCTTCAACACCGGGGAGCTGTTTTTT	CASGQLFFNTGELFF
-	-	TRBJ2-2	TRBV5-6	TGTGCCAGCAGCCCCCCCGGGGGACAGAACTCTCCCGGGGAGCTGTTTTTT	CASSPPGGQNSPGELFF
TRBD2	-	TRBJ2-1	TRBV9	TGTGCCAGCAGCGTCGGACTAGCGGGTGGACTAGACAATGAGCAGTTCTTC	CASSVGLAGGLDNEQFF
TRBD1	-	TRBJ1-5	TRBV7-8	TGTGCCAGTCAGCGGGACAGGACGAAGAAAAATCAGCCCCAGCATTTT	CASQRDRTKKNQPQHF
-	-	TRBJ2-7	TRBV9	TGTGCCAGCAGTCTTGGACGCGGGGTTGACGAGCAGTACTTC	CASSLGRGVDEQYF
TRBD2	-	TRBJ2-1	TRBV29-1	TGCAGCGGGGTAGCGGGAGGGCCCTATGAGCAGTTCTTC	CSGVAGGPYEQFF
-	-	TRBJ2-7	TRBV5-6	TGTGCCAGCAGCTTTGCGAGTTACGAGCAGTACTTC	CASSFASYEQYF
TRBD1	once	TRBJ2-7	TRBV19	TGTGCCAGTAGTACCGACAGGGCCAGGGGCTACGAGCAGTACTTC	CASSTDRARGYEQYF
TRBD1	-	TRBJ1-5	TRBV5-6	TGTGCCAGCCACTTGAGAGGGGGCGGGCAGCCCCAGCATTTT	CASHLRGGGQPQHF
TRBD1	-	TRBJ2-7	TRBV19	TGTGCCAGTACCCGGGACAGGGGCTCCTACGAGCAGTACTTC	CASTRDRGSYEQYF
TRBD2	-	TRBJ2-1	TRBV11-2	TGTGCCAGCAGCTCCGGGGGGTCACGAGAGCAGTTCTTC	CASSSGGSREQFF
TRBD2	-	TRBJ2-6	TRBV7-8	TGTGCCAGCAGCGAGCGACTAGCGGGGAGTGTCTCTGGGGCCAACGTCCTGACTTTC	CASSERLAGSVSGANVLTF
-	-	TRBJ2-7	TRBV30	TGTGCCTGGAGTGTAGGGGCAGGGTCCTACGAGCAGTACTTC	CAWSVGAGSYEQYF
TRBD1	-	TRBJ2-7	TRBV11-2	TGTGCCAGCAGCCCGGGACAGGGACCCTACGAGCAGTACTTC	CASSPGQGPYEQYF
TRBD2	-	TRBJ2-1	TRBV16	TGTGCCAGCAGCCTGCCCAGTCTAGCGGGGTCCTTAGGGGGTGAGCAGTTCTTC	CASSLPSLAGSLGGEQFF
TRBD1	-	TRBJ2-5	TRBV29-1	TGCAGCGTACGACAGGGCTCAGTGGACCAGTACTTC	CSVRQGSVDQYF
-	-	TRBJ2-2	TRBV14	TGTGCCAGCAGCCCGGAGGGCCTCACCGGGGAGCTGTTTTTT	CASSPEGLTGELFF
TRBD2	once	TRBJ2-3	TRBV18	TGTGCCAGCTCAGAAAATAGCGGGTCTAGCACAGATACGCAGTATTTT	CASSENSGSSTDTQYF
-	-	TRBJ2-7	TRBV5-1	TGCGCCAGCAGCTTGGAGGTCTCAGGGTCGTACGAGCAGTACTTC	CASSLEVSGSYEQYF
TRBD1	-	TRBJ1-5	TRBV4-2	TGTGCCAGCAGCAAAAGACAGGGGGCGGATCAGCCCCAGCATTTT	CASSKRQGADQPQHF
TRBD1	few	TRBJ1-2	TRBV5-6	TGTGCCAGCAGCCCAACGGGACAGGGAGGCAACTATGGCTACACCTTC	CASSPTGQGGNYGYTF
-	-	TRBJ1-4	TRBV2	TGTGCCAGCAGAGACCGCGGGAGCCGTAATGAAAAACTGTTTTTT	CASRDRGSRNEKLFF
-	-	TRBJ2-7	TRBV21-1	TGTGCCAGCAGCAACTCAGGACAGAGGGGGTACGAGCAGTACTTC	CASSNSGQRGYEQYF
-	few	TRBJ2-5	TRBV28	TGTGCCAGCAGGGGGGCCGGGAACCAAGAGACCCAGTACTTC	CASRGAGNQETQYF
-	-	TRBJ2-3	TRBV4-2	TGTGCCAGCAGCCAGGCTTCAGGGTCCCATACAGATACGCAGTATTTT	CASSQASGSHTDTQYF
-	once	TRBJ2-1	TRBV18	TGTGCCAGCTCACCAGAGGTAATTAATGAGCAGTTCTTC	CASSPEVINEQFF
TRBD1	-	TRBJ1-1	TRBV7-9	TGTGCCAGCAGCTTAGCGGACAGGATGAACACTGAAGCTTTCTTT	CASSLADRMNTEAFF